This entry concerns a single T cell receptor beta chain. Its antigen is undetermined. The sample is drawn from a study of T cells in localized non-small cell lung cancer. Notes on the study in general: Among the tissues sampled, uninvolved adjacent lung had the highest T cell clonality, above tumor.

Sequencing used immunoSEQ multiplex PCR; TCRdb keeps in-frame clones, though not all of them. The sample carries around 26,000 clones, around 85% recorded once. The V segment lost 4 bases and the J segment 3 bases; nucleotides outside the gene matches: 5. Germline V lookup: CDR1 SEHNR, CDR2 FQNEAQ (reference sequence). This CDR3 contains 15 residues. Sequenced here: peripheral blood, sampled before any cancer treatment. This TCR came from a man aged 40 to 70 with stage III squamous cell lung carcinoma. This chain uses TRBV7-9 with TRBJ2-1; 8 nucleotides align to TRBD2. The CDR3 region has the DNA TGTGCCAGCAGCTCTGGAAGCGGGGGCTACAATGAGCAGTTCTTC. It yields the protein CASSSGSGGYNEQFF. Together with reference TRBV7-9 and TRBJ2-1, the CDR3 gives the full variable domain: DTGVSQNPRHKITKRGQNVTFRCDPISEHNRLYWYRQTLGQGPEFLTYFQNEAQLEKSRLLSDRFSAERPKGSFSTLEIQRTEQGDSAMYLCASSSGSGGYNEQFFGPGTRLTVL.